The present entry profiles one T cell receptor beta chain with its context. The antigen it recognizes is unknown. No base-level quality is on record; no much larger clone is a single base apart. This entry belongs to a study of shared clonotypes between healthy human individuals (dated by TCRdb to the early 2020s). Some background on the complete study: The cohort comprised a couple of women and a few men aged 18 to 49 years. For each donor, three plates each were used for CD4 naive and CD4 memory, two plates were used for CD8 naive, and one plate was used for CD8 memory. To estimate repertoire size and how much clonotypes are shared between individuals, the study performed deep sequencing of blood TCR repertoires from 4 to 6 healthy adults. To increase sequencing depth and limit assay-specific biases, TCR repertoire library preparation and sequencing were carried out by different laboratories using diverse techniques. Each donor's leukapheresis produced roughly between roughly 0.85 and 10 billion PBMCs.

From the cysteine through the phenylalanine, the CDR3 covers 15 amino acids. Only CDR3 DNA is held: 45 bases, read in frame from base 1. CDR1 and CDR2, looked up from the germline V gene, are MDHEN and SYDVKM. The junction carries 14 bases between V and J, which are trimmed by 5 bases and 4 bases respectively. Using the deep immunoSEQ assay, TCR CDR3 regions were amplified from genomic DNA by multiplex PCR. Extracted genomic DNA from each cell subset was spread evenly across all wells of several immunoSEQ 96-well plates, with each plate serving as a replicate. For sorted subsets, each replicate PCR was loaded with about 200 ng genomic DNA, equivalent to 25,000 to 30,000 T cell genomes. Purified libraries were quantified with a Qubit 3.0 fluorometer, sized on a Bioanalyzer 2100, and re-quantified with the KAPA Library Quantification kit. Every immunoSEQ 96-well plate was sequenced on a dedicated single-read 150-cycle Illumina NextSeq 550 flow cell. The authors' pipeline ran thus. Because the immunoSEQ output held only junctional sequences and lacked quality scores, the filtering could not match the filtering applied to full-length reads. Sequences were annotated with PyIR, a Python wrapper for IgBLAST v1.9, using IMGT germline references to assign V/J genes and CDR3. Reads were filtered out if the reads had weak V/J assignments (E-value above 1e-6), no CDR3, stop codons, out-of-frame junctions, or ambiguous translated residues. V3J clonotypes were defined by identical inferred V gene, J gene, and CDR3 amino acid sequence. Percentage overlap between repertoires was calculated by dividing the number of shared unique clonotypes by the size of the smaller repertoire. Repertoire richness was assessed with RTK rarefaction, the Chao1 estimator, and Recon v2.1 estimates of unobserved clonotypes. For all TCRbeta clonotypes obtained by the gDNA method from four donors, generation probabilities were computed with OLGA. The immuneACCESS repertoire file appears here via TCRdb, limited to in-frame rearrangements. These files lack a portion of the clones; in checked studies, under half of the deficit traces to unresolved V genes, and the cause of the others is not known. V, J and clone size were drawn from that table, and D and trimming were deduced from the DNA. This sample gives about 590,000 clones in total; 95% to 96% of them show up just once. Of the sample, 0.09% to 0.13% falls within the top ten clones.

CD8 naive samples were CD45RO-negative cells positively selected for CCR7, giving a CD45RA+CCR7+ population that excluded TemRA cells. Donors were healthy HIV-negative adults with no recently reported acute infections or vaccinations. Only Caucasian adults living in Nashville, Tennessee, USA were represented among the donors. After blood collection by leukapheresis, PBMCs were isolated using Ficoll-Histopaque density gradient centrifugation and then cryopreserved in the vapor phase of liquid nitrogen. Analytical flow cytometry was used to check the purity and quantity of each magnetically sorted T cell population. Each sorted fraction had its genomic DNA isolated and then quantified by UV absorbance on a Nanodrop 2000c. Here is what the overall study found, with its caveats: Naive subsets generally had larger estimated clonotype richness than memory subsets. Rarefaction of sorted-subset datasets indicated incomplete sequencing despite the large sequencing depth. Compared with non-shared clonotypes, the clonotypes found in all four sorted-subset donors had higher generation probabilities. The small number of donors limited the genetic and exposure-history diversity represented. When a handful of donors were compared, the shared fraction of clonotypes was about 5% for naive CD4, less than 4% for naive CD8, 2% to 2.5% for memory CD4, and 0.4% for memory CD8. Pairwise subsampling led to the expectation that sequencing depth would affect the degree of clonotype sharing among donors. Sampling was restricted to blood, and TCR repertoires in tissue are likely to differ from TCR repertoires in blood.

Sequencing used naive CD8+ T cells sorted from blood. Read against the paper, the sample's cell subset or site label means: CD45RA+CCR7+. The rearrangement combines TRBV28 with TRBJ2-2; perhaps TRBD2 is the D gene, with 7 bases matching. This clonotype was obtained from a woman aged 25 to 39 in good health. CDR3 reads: CASSQGGRATGELFF. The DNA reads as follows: TGTGCCAGCAGTCAAGGGGGGAGGGCCACCGGGGAGCTGTTTTTT.